This T cell receptor (beta chain) was captured in a study of blood T cell repertoires in COVID-19. V dropped 3 bases and J dropped 0 bases, with 10 bases sitting between them. The CDR3 has 14 amino acids. Germline CDR1 is SGDLS and CDR2 is YYNGEE. This clone occurred a few times. TCRdb keeps only in-frame clones here, not all; method: immunoSEQ multiplex PCR. In the table there are roughly 290,000 clones, roughly 89% of which are singletons. Sample: peripheral blood. V gene TRBV9 combines with J gene TRBJ2-7; no reliable D call. The receptor comes from a man aged 25 to 40 with acute or convalescent COVID-19. DNA of the CDR3: TGTGCCAGCAGCGCTACTTCCGTCTCCTACGAGCAGTACTTC. It translates to CASSATSVSYEQYF.